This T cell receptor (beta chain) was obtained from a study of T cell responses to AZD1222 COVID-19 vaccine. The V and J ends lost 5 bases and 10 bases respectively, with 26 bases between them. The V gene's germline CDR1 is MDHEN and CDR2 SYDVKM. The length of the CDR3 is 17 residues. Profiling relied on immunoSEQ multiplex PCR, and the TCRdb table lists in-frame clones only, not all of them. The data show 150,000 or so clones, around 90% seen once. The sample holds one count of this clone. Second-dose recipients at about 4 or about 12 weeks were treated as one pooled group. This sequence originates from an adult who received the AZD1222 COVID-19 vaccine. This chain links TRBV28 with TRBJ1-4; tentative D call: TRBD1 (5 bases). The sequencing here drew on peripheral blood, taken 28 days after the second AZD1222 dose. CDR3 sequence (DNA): TGTGCCAGCAGTCAGAAAGGATCGCAGGTACCAAGGGGAAAACTGTTTTTT. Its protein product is CASSQKGSQVPRGKLFF.